A single TCR beta chain is shown here with its context. This clonotype was detected only a few times. Its cognate antigen has yet to be identified. The input lacks base qualities; no much larger clone sits a single base away. The sample is drawn from a study of identical twins (TCRdb year 2016). In the study overall: TCR alpha and beta repertoires from monozygotic twins, unrelated adults of various ages and cord blood were deep-sequenced to test whether fetal clonotypes persist. To rule out contamination, replicate twin experiments were performed at different times with different library preparation protocols.

Summary of the overall study and its limitations: The excess sharing between twins in beta out-of-frame sequences was weaker because fewer shared sequences reduced the signal-to-noise ratio. In monozygotic twins, out-of-frame TCR alpha sharing was systematically underestimated by recombination models, although the models agreed with sharing between unrelated individuals. Out-of-frame TCR alpha sequences shared between twins showed an excess of low generation-probability sequences compared with coincidental sharing between unrelated individuals. Abundant cord blood beta clonotypes carried fewer insertions; young adult naive repertoires showed a weaker similar trend, while memory repertoires showed none. Conclusions relied on cross-sectional statistical analysis, since the same donors could not be followed over many years. Invariant T cells such as MAIT and iNKT could partly confound zero-insertion analyses, though diverse VJ usage argued against this for most clonotypes.

Library method: 5' RACE. Instrument used: Illumina HiSeq 2000. A universal primer binding site was introduced by template switching, and a unique molecular identifier was present in the final cDNA, enabling accurate counting of TCR cDNA molecules. Specific primers in the conserved constant-segment region were used to synthesize first-strand cDNA for TCR alpha and beta chains. To control for contamination, every cDNA library was double barcoded, receiving both a SMART-Mk sample barcode and Illumina barcodes. TruSeq adapter sequences along with Illumina sample barcodes were introduced in two successive PCR steps. The TCR alpha and beta cDNA libraries were sequenced on the Illumina HiSeq platform using custom primers. In the paper's pipeline: Unique molecular identifiers were extracted from raw reads with MiGEC, and CDR3 positions were determined with MiXCR. For each individual, recombination models were inferred using an EM algorithm with the repgenHMM and IGoR tools. Shared clonotype analysis was performed with the tcR package in R, normalizing sharing by the product of cloneset sizes. Out-of-frame nonproductive sequences were analyzed to study raw recombination free of thymic and clonal selection effects. TCRdb reanalyzed the raw reads on its own, using fastp at Q25 for trimming and MiXCR for clone calling, and kept in-frame beta chains. Every entry covers one CDR3 protein and lists the most common genes and DNA from its rows. The authors' filters were not applied to this entry. This sample comprises 600,000 to 850,000 distinct CDR3 sequences, 18% of them detected only once. Together, the top ten hold less than 15% of the sample.

Every donor in the study was a healthy Caucasian. Three pairs of female monozygotic twins, all aged 18 to 29 years, were included in the twin cohort. Peripheral blood mononuclear cells were used as the source from which RNA for TCR libraries was isolated. V is clipped by 6 bases and J by 2 bases, and the sequence between their germline boundaries is 19 bases long. Sequences MNHNS (CDR1) and SASEGT (CDR2) are obtained from the germline V gene. Inclusive of the bounding cysteine and phenylalanine, the CDR3 is 16 residues long. Only the CDR3 part of the read is kept: 48 bases, read in frame from the first base. This same sample was also taken into another study, of T cells expressing NK-cell markers. The second paper states: TCR beta-chain repertoires were profiled in sorted CD3+CD56+NKG2C+, CD3+CD56+NKG2C- and CD3+CD56-NKG2C+ T-cell subsets from several donors. Seven of the eight sequenced donors were HCMV-seropositive and one was HCMV-seronegative. In several experiments an anti-gammadeltaTCR antibody was added to restrict sorting to alphabetaTCR-expressing T cells. In over five donors, the dominant CD3+CD56+NKG2C+ clonotypes were among the top 10 CD8+ clonotypes and accounted for roughly 1.0-7.5% of CD8+ T cells. Those dominant clonotypes were again the most abundant among CD3+CD56-NKG2C+ cells in a few donors, at roughly 28.3-60.1%. It remained unclear whether the expanded NKG2C-expressing T cell clones were specific for HCMV antigens. The eight sequenced donors were randomly selected healthy volunteers, three men and five women. HCMV-specific IgG was detected in serum with a commercial ELISA kit to determine HCMV serostatus. Bulk peripheral blood T-cell repertoires were additionally sequenced from unsorted PBMC for six donors. MIGEC was used to demultiplex reads and group the reads by UMI, and MiTCR was used to assemble and quantify clonotypes. To exclude erroneous sequences, any TCR cDNA sequence not supported by at least two reads was discarded. Downstream repertoire analysis used the tcR package, and clonotypes were matched across fractions by CDR3 nucleotide sequence plus V segment. VDJmatch was used to annotate antigen specificity against VDJdb, with one amino acid substitution allowed in CDR3.

The sequenced sample consisted of PBMCs. This TCR came from a young woman in good health. The rearrangement joined TRBV6-1 to TRBJ1-2, with a tentative D gene TRBD1 over 5 matching bases. The CDR3 protein: CASSPRSGGRNYGYTF. The base sequence is TGTGCCAGCAGCCCTAGATCCGGGGGTAGGAACTATGGCTACACCTTC.